This TCR beta chain was obtained from a study of identical twins (dated by TCRdb to 2016 to 2018). Study-wide context: To test whether fetal clonotypes persist, this study deep-sequenced TCR alpha and beta repertoires from monozygotic twins, from unrelated adults of various ages, and from cord blood. To rule out contamination, replicate twin experiments were performed at different times with different library preparation protocols. Findings and caveats that apply to the study as a whole: Compared with coincidental sharing between unrelated individuals, out-of-frame TCR alpha sequences shared between twins had an excess of sequences with low generation probability. In monozygotic twins, recombination models systematically underestimated out-of-frame TCR alpha sharing, but the models matched the sharing seen between unrelated individuals. A weaker excess of twin sharing was found in beta out-of-frame sequences because the signal-to-noise ratio was lowered by fewer shared sequences. Abundant cord blood beta clonotypes had fewer insertions, young adult naive repertoires showed a similar but weaker trend, and memory repertoires showed no such trend. Invariant T cells such as MAIT and iNKT could partly confound zero-insertion analyses, although diverse VJ usage argued against such confounding for most clonotypes. Conclusions relied on cross-sectional statistical analysis, since the same donors could not be followed over many years.

The CDR3 covers 16 residues, taking in both the cysteine and the phenylalanine. The sequence is cut down to CDR3 DNA, 48 bases in frame from base 1. CDR1 ENHRY and CDR2 SYGVKD are derived from the germline V gene. V is pared back by 1 base and J by 6 bases, with 17 bases lying between the germline termini. Every donor in the study was a healthy Caucasian. About this clonotype: No antigen is known for it. Per-nucleotide qualities are absent, and no much larger clonotype sits a single base away.

Libraries were prepared through 5' RACE. Sequencing took place on an Illumina HiSeq 2000. A universal primer binding site was introduced by template switching, and a unique molecular identifier was present in the final cDNA, enabling accurate counting of TCR cDNA molecules. Specific primers in the conserved constant-segment region were used to synthesize first-strand cDNA for the TCR alpha and beta chains. To control for contamination, each cDNA library was double barcoded with a SMART-Mk sample barcode plus Illumina barcodes. Two successive PCR steps introduced TruSeq adapter sequences along with Illumina sample barcodes. TCR alpha and beta cDNA libraries were sequenced on the Illumina HiSeq platform with custom primers. As for the original processing: MiGEC was used to process raw reads and extract unique molecular identifiers, and MiXCR was used to find CDR3 positions. Recombination models were inferred per individual with the repgenHMM and IGoR tools using an EM algorithm. The tcR package in R was used for shared clonotype analysis, with sharing normalized by the product of cloneset sizes. To study raw recombination without the effects of thymic and clonal selection, out-of-frame nonproductive sequences were analyzed. The public reads were reprocessed in TCRdb via fastp at Q25 and MiXCR, keeping in-frame beta chains. Each CDR3 protein appears once, grouped with its most common genes and DNA. The V and J calls and clone size are TCRdb's, not the authors'. The sample table shows around 1.7 million distinct CDR3 sequences, and roughly 35% are seen once. Clones ranked in the top ten supply less than 0.35% of the sample.

Material: cord blood. This TCR came from a newborn girl in good health. The chain uses TRBV10-3 and TRBJ2-3; a confident D gene designation cannot be given. The base sequence is TGTGCCATCAGTGAGTTTTTGCGAGACCCCAGGGATACGCAGTATTTT. Its protein product is CAISEFLRDPRDTQYF.